This T cell receptor beta chain was sequenced during a study of cytomegalovirus exposure and HLA in healthy donors. The study ran its PCR with 60 Vbeta and 13 Jbeta primers. Clones were sequenced by immunoSEQ multiplex PCR, and TCRdb holds only the in-frame ones, with some missing. There are approximately 100,000 clones in the sample; 60% to 85% occur only once, and over 15% lies in the top ten. Germline CDR1 is MGHRA and CDR2 is YSYEKL. The CDR3 runs 14 residues. With V trimmed by 5 bases and J by 6 bases, 9 bases remained unmatched. The chain uses TRBV4-1 and TRBJ2-7; 8 bases match TRBD1. Sequencing input: PBMCs. This TCR came from a man in his 60s in good health and CMV-seropositive. The CDR3 sequence is CASSIRTGKGEQYF. The CDR3 DNA follows: TGCGCCAGCAGCATTCGGACAGGGAAGGGCGAGCAGTACTTC.